The T cell receptor (beta chain) described here comes from a study of Graves' ophthalmopathy and Graves' hyperthyroidism. In germline, CDR1 is SGDLS, CDR2 YYNGEE. The J segment lost 4 bases and the V segment lost 4 bases, leaving 6 bases of the junction unmatched. The CDR3 has 15 amino acids. Amplification of the TCR beta CDR3 regions used RNA transcripts (as template). HTBI primers were used in a first-round RT-PCR, which preceded a second-round multiplex PCR. TCRdb independently ran MiXCR on the multiplex PCR reads; one entry per CDR3 protein. The data show about 15,000 distinct CDR3 sequences, 46% seen once. This clonotype showed up many times.

This sequence joins TRBV9 and TRBJ1-1; TRBD1 agrees at 11 bases. The sequence was collected from a woman aged 40 to 50 with stable Graves' hyperthyroidism. The sample comprised peripheral blood. CDR3 nucleotides: TGTGCCAGCAGCAATACCGGGACAGGGGGCACTGAAGCTTTCTTT. It codes for CASSNTGTGGTEAFF.